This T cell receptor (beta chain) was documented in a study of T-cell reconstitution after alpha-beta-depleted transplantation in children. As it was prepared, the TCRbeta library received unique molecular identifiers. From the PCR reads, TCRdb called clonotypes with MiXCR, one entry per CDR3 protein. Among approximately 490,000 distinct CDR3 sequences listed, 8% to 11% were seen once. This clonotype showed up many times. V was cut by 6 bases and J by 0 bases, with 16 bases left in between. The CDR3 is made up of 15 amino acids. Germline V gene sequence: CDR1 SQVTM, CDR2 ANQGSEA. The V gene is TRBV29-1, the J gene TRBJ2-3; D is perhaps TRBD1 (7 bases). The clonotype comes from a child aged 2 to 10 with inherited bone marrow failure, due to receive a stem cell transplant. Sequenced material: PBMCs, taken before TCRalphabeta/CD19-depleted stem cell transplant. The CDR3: CSVEGDSASTDTQYF. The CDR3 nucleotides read TGCAGCGTGGAGGGGGACAGCGCAAGCACAGATACGCAGTATTTT.